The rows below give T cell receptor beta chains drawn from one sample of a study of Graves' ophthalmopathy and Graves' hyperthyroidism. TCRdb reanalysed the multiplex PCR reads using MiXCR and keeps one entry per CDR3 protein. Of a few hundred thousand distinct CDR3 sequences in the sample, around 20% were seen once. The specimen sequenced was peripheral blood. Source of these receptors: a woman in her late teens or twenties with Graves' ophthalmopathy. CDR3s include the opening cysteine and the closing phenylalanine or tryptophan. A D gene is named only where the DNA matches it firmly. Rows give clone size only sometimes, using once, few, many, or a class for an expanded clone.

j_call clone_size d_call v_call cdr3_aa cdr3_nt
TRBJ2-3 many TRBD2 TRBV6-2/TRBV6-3 CASSRTSGSTDTQYF TGTGCCAGCAGTCGGACTAGCGGGAGCACAGATACGCAGTATTTT
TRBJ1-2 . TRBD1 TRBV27 CASSWARGRYGYTF TGTGCCAGCAGTTGGGCCAGGGGGCGATATGGCTACACCTTC
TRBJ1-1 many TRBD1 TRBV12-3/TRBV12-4 CASTDRGQLFTLEAFF TGTGCCAGCACCGACAGGGGGCAGTTATTTACCCTCGAAGCTTTCTTT
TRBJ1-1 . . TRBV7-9 CASRLMGTMNTEAFF TGTGCCAGCAGACTTATGGGGACAATGAACACTGAAGCTTTCTTT
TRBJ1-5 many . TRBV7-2 CASSLVAVNQPQHF TGTGCCAGCAGCTTAGTGGCCGTTAATCAGCCCCAGCATTTT
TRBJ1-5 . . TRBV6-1 CASSVSGPHQPQHF TGTGCCAGCAGTGTATCCGGTCCCCACCAGCCCCAGCATTTT
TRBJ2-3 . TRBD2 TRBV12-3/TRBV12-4 CASSTSGRTTDTQYF TGTGCCAGCAGTACTAGCGGGAGGACCACAGATACGCAGTATTTT
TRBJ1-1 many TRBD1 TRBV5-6 CASSPTDTGEGTEAFF TGTGCCAGCAGCCCCACCGATACAGGGGAGGGCACTGAAGCTTTCTTT
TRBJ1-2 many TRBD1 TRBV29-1 CSVGARTGGYGYTF TGCAGCGTTGGGGCCCGGACAGGGGGATATGGCTACACCTTC
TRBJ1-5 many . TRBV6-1 CASMRNQPQHF TGTGCCAGTATGAGAAATCAGCCCCAGCATTTT
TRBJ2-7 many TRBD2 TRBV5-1 CASSFGGEAYEQYF TGCGCCAGCAGCTTCGGGGGGGAGGCCTACGAGCAGTACTTC
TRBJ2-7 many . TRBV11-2 CASIQGTQTYEQYF TGTGCCAGCATCCAAGGGACACAAACCTACGAGCAGTACTTC
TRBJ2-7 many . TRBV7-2 CASSLVPSYSYEQYF TGTGCCAGCAGCTTAGTACCCTCTTACTCCTACGAGCAGTACTTC
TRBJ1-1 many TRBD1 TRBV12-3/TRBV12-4 CASSTGGASAEAFF TGTGCCAGCAGTACAGGGGGCGCTTCGGCTGAAGCTTTCTTT
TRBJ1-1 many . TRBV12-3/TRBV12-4 CASAQGEAFF TGTGCCAGCGCCCAGGGGGAAGCTTTCTTT
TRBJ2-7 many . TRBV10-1 CASSRGGGSYEQYF TGCGCCAGCAGTAGGGGTGGGGGCTCCTACGAGCAGTACTTC
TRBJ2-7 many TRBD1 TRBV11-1 CASSPEFGQASYEQYF TGTGCCAGCAGCCCTGAATTTGGACAGGCCTCCTACGAGCAGTACTTC
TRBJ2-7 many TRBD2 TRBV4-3 CASSLSATSAEQYF TGCGCCAGCAGCCTTTCGGCGACTAGCGCGGAGCAGTACTTC
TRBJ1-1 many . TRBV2 CASSEVWGGAFF TGTGCCAGCAGTGAGGTTTGGGGTGGAGCTTTCTTT
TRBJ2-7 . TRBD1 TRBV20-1 CSASRDRGPYEQYF TGCAGTGCTAGCAGGGACAGGGGCCCCTACGAGCAGTACTTC
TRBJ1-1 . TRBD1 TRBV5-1 CASSLGDRRDTEAFF TGCGCCAGCAGCTTGGGGGACAGGCGGGACACTGAAGCTTTCTTT
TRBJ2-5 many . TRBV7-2 CASSLQQPSGGTQYF TGTGCCAGCAGCTTACAACAGCCCTCAGGAGGGACCCAGTACTTC
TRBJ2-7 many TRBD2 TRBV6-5 CASRTSGGAREQYF TGTGCCAGCAGGACTAGCGGGGGGGCGCGAGAGCAGTACTTC
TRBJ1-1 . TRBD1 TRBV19 CASNYPSGTGETEAFF TGTGCCAGTAATTACCCCTCAGGGACAGGGGAGACTGAAGCTTTCTTT
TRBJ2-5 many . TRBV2 CASSRRNQETQYF TGTGCCAGCAGTCGGCGGAACCAAGAGACCCAGTACTTC
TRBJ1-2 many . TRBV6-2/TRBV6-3 CATGANYGYTF TGTGCCACCGGGGCAAACTATGGCTACACCTTC
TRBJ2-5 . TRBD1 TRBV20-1 CSARAPGQQETQYF TGCAGTGCTAGAGCCCCGGGACAGCAAGAGACCCAGTACTTC
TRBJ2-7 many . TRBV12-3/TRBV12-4 CASSLGLGGLYEQYF TGTGCCAGCAGTTTAGGATTGGGGGGCCTATACGAGCAGTACTTC
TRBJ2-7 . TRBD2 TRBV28 CASSFSGGAGYEQYF TGTGCCAGCAGCTTTAGCGGGGGCGCGGGCTACGAGCAGTACTTC
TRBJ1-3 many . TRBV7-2 CASSQTQVSGNTIYF TGTGCCAGCAGCCAAACACAGGTCTCTGGAAACACCATATATTTT
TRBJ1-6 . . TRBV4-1 CASSQVGYTGTSPLHF TGCGCCAGCAGCCAAGTGGGGTACACAGGGACATCACCCCTCCACTTT
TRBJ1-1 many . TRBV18 CASSPPDGGMEAFF TGTGCCAGCTCACCACCGGACGGGGGTATGGAAGCTTTCTTT
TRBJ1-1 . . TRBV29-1 CSVVDGTEAFF TGCAGCGTTGTCGACGGCACTGAAGCTTTCTTT